The text below deals with one T cell receptor beta chain. As originally analysed: Reference gene primer amplification in the assay estimated nucleated cell counts. The assay was immunoSEQ multiplex PCR, and TCRdb's table has in-frame clones only and misses some. Clone size and the V and J calls come from that table; the DNA yielded D and trimming. The sample comprises roughly 190,000 clones, over 75% of which are singletons, and roughly 5.6% rests with the top ten. The V gene end was trimmed by 3 bases and the J gene end by 0 bases; junction bases not matched to a gene: 10. Germline CDR1 KGHSH, CDR2 LQKENI. This CDR3 is built from 18 residues. The sample comes from a study of blood T cell repertoires in COVID-19. Study background: The United States, Italy and Spain provided the acute and convalescent COVID-19 samples. PBMCs, B-cell-depleted T cells, or T cells were the source of the cDNA or gDNA that made up the material.

Specimen: peripheral blood. The chain couples TRBV18 to TRBJ1-3; 8 nucleotides agree with TRBD1. This receptor was obtained from a woman in her thirties or forties who had recovered from COVID-19. The CDR3 DNA sequence: TGTGCCAGCTCACCGCTTGACAGGGGCCGATCCTCTGGAAACACCATATATTTT. This translates into CASSPLDRGRSSGNTIYF.